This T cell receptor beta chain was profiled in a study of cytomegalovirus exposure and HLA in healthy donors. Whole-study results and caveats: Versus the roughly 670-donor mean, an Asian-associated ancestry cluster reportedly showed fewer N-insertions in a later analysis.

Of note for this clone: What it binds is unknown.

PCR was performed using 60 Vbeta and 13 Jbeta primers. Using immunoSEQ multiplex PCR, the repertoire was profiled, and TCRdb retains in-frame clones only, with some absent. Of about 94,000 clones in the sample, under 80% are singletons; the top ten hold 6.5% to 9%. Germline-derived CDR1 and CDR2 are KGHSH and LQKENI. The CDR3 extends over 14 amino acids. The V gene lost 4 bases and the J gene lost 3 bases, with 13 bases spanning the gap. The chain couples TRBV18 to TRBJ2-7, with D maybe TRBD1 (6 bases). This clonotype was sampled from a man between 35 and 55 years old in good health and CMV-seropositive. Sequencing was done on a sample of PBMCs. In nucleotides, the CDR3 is TGTGCCAGCTCACTCCGGGACATTTACTACGAGCAGTACTTC. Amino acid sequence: CASSLRDIYYEQYF.